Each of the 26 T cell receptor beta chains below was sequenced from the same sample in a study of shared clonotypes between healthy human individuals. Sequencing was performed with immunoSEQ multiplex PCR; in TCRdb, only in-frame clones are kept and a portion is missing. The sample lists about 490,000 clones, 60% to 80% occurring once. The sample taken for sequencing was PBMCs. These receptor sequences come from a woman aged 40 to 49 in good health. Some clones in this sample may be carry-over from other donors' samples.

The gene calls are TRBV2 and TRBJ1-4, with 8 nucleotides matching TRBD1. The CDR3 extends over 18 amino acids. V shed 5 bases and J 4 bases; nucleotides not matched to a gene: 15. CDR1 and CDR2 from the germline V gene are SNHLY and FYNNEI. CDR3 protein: CASSPRTGRPWDNEKLFF. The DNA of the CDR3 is TGTGCCAGCAGTCCGCGGACAGGGCGTCCCTGGGATAATGAAAAACTGTTTTTT.

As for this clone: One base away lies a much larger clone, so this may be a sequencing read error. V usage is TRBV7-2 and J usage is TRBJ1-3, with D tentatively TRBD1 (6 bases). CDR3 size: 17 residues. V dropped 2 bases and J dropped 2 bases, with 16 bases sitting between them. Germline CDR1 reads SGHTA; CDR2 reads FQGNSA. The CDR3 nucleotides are TGTGCCAGCAGCTTAAGCTGGGGGGGCAGTGCTGGAAACACCATATATTTT. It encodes CASSLSWGGSAGNTIYF. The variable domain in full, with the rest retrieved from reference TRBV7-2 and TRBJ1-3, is GAGVSQSPSNKVTEKGKDVELRCDPISGHTALYWYRQSLGQGLEFLIYFQGNSAPDKSGLPSDRFSAERTGGSVSTLTIQRTQQEDSAVYLCASSLSWGGSAGNTIYFGEGSWLTVV.

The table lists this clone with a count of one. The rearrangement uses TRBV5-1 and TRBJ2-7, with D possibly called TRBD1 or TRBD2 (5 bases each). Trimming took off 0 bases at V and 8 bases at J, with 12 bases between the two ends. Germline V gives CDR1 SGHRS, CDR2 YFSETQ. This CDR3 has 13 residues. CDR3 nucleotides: TGCGCCAGCAGCTTGGAGGGACGGTTCAAGCAGTACTTC. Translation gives CASSLEGRFKQYF.

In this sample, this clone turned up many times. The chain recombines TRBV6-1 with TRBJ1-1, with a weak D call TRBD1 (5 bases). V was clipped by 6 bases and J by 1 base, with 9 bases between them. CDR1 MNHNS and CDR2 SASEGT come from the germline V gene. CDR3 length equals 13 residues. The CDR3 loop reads CASSAGKNTEAFF. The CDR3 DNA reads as TGTGCCAGCAGCGCAGGGAAGAACACTGAAGCTTTCTTT.

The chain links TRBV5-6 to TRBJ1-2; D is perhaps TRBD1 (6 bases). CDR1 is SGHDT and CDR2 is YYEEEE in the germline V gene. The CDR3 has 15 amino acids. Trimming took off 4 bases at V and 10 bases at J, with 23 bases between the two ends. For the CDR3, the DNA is TGTGCCAGCAGCCCTCCCGGGGGGGCAACCCTGTCCTACACCTTC. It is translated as CASSPPGGATLSYTF.

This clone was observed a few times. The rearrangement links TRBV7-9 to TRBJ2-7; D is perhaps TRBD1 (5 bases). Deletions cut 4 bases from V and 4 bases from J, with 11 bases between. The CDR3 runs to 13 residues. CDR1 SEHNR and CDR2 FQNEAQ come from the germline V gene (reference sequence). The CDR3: CASSYDSGYEQYF. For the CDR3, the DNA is TGTGCCAGCAGCTATGACAGTGGGTACGAGCAGTACTTC.

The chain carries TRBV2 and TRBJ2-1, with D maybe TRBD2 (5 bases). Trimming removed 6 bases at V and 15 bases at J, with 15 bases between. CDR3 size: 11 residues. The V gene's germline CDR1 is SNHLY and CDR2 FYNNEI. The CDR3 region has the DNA TGTGCCAGCAGGTTGGACTCGATGGGGTTCTTC. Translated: CASRLDSMGFF.

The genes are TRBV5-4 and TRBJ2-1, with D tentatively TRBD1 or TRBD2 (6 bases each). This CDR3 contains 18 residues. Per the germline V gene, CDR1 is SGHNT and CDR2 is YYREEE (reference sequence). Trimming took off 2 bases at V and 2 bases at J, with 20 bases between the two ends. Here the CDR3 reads CASSFSGSGAITYNEQFF. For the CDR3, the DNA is TGTGCCAGCAGCTTCAGTGGTTCGGGGGCGATCACCTACAATGAGCAGTTCTTC.

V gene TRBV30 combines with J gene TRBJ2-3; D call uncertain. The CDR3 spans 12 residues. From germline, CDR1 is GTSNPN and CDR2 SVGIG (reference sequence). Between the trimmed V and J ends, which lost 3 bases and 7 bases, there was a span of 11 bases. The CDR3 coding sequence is TGTGCCTGGAGCGGCAGGCGGAATACGCAGTATTTT. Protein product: CAWSGRRNTQYF.

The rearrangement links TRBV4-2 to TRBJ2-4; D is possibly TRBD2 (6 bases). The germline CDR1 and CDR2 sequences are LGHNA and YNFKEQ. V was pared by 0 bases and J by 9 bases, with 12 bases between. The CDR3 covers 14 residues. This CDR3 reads CASSQDSGDRIQYF. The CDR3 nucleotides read TGTGCCAGCAGCCAAGATTCGGGAGATCGCATTCAGTACTTC.

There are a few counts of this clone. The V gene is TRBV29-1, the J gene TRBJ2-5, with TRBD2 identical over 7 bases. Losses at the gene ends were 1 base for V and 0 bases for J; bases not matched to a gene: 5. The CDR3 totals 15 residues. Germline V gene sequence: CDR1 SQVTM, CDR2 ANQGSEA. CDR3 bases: TGCAGCGTTGAAGTTCGACTAGCAAACCAAGAGACCCAGTACTTC. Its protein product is CSVEVRLANQETQYF.

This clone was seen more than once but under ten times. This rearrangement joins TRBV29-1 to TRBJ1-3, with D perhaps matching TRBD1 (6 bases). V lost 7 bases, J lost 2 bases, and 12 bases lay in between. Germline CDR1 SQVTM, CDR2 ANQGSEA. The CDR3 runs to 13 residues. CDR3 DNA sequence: TGCAGCGCCAGGGGCCTGGCTGGAAACACCATATATTTT. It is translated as CSARGLAGNTIYF.

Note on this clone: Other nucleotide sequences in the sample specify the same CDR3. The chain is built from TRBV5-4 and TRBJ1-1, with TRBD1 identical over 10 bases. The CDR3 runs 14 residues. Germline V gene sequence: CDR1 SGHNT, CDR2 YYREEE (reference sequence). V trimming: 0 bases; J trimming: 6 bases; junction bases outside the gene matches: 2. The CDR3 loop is CASSLGTGGPEAFF. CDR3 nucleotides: TGTGCCAGCAGCTTGGGGACAGGGGGTCCTGAAGCTTTCTTT.

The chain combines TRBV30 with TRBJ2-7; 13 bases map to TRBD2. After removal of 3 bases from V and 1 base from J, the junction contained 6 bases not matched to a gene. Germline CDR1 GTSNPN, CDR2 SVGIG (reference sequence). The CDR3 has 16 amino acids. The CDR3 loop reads CAWRGGTSGNSYEQYF. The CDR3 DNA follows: TGTGCCTGGAGGGGAGGGACTAGCGGGAATTCCTACGAGCAGTACTTC.

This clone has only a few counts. Here the CDR3 reads CASSGFLNTIYF. The CDR3 region has the DNA TGTGCCAGCAGCGGCTTCCTAAACACCATATATTTT. J is TRBJ1-3 and V is TRBV9; no firm D call. This CDR3 is 12 amino acids long. Looked up from germline, CDR1 is SGDLS and CDR2 is YYNGEE. V lost 3 bases to trimming and J lost 6 bases, with 7 bases between them.

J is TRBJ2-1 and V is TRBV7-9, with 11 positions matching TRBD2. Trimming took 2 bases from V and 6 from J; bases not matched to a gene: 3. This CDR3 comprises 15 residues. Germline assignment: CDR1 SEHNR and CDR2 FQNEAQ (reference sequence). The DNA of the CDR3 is TGTGCCAGCAGCTTATTAGCGGGAGGGCCCAATGAGCAGTTCTTC. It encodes CASSLLAGGPNEQFF.

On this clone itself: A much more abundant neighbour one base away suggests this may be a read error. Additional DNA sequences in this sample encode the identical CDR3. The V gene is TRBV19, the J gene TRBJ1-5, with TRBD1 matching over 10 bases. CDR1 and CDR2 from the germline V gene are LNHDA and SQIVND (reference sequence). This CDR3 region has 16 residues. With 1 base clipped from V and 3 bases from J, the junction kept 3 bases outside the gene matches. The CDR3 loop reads CASSIGDRGLNQPQHF. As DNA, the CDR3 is TGTGCCAGTAGTATAGGGGACAGGGGTCTCAATCAGCCCCAGCATTTT.

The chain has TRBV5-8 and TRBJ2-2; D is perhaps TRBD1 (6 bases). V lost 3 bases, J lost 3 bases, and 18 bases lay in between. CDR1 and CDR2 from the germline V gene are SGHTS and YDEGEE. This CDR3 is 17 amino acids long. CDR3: CASSSRQALGDTGELFF. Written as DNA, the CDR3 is TGTGCCAGCAGCTCCCGACAGGCCTTAGGGGACACCGGGGAGCTGTTTTTT.

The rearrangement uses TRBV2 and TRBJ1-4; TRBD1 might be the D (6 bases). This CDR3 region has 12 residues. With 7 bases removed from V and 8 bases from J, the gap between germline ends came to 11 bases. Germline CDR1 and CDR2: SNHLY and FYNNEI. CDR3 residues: CASKGGGEKLFF. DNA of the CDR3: TGTGCCAGCAAAGGGGGTGGGGAAAAACTGTTTTTT.

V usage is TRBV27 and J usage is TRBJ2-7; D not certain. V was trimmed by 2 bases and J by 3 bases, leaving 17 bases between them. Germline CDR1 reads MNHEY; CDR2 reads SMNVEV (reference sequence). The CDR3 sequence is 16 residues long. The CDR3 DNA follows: TGTGCCAGCAGTTTAAGGGCGCGGCCTGAACGCTACGAGCAGTACTTC. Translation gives CASSLRARPERYEQYF.

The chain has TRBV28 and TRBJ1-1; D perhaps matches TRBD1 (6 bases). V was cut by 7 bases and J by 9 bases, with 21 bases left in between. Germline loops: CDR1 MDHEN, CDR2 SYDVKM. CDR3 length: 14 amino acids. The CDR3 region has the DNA TGTGCCAGCATCGACCCCACAGGGCCCTTTAAAGCTTTCTTT. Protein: CASIDPTGPFKAFF. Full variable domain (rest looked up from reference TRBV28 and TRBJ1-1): DVKVTQSSRYLVKRTGEKVFLECVQDMDHENMFWYRQDPGLGLRLIYFSYDVKMKEKGDIPEGYSVSREKKERFSLILESASTNQTSMYLCASIDPTGPFKAFFGQGTRLTVV.

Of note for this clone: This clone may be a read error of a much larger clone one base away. CDR3 sequence reads: CASSLHPDRGSEASF. CDR3 DNA: TGTGCCAGCAGTCTACACCCTGACAGGGGCAGTGAAGCTTCCTTT. This rearrangement joins TRBV6-4 to TRBJ1-1; 8 nucleotides match TRBD1. Looked up from germline, CDR1 is MRHNA and CDR2 is SNTAGT. The CDR3 sequence is 15 residues long.

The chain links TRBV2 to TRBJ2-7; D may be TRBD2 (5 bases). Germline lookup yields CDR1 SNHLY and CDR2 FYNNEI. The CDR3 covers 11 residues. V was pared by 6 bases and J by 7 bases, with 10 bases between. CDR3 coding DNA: TGTGCCAGCAGCCGGGATCAAGAGCAGTACTTC. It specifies CASSRDQEQYF.

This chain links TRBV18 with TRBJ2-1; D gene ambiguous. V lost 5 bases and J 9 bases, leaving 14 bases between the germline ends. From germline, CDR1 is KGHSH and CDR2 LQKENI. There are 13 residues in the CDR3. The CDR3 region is CASSSTDGLEQFF. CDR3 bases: TGTGCCAGCTCATCCACGGATGGGCTTGAGCAGTTCTTC.

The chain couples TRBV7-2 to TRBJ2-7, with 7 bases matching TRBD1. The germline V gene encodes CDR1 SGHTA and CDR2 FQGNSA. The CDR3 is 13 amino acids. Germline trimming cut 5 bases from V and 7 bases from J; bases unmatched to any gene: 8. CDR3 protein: CASSPGGMWEQYF. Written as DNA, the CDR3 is TGTGCCAGCAGCCCAGGGGGTATGTGGGAGCAGTACTTC.

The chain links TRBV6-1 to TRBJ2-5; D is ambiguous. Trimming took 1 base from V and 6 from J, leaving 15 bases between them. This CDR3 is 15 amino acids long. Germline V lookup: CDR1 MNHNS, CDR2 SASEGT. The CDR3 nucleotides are TGTGCCAGCAGTGAAGGGCCCGAAGTGAGTCAGACCCAGTACTTC. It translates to CASSEGPEVSQTQYF.